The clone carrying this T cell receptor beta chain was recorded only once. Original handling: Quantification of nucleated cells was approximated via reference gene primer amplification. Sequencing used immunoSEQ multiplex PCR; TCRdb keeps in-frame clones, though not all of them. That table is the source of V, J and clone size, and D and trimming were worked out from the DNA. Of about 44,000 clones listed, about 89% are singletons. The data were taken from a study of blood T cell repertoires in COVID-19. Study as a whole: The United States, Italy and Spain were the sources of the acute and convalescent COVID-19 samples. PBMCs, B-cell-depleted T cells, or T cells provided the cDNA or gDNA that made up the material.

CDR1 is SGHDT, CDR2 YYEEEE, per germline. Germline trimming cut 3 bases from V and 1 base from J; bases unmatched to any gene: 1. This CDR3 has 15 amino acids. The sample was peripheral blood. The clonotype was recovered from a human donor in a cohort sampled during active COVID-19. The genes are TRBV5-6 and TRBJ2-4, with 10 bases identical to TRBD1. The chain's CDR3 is CASSSTGGAKNIQYF. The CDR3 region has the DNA TGTGCCAGCAGCTCGACAGGGGGCGCCAAAAACATTCAGTACTTC.